This TCR beta chain was retrieved from a study of blood T cell repertoires in COVID-19. For the study at large: COVID-19 samples, acute and convalescent, were from the United States, Italy and Spain. PBMCs, B-cell-depleted T cells, or T cells provided the cDNA or gDNA that made up the material.

One Seattle source followed patients from active infection through their disease course. This table comes from immunoSEQ multiplex PCR, and its TCRdb copy is limited to in-frame clones, with some not included. The sample has around 260,000 clones, around 82% seen once; the top ten hold 0.87%. V was clipped by 5 bases and J by 1 base; unmatched bases: 1. The V gene's germline CDR1 is SEHNR and CDR2 FQNEAQ (reference sequence). The CDR3 contains 13 residues. As concerns this clone: Additional DNA sequences in this sample encode the identical CDR3.

This chain connects TRBV7-9 to TRBJ1-1; 7 bases are a match to TRBD1. The specimen sequenced was peripheral blood. The source is a human donor with COVID-19, enrolled during active disease. The donor label of this sample is uncertain. This CDR3 reads CASSRDRNTEAFF. The CDR3 bases are TGTGCCAGCAGCCGGGACAGGAACACTGAAGCTTTCTTT.